These 17 T cell receptor beta chains came from one sample sequenced in a study of shared clonotypes between healthy human individuals. TCRdb keeps only in-frame clones here, not all; method: immunoSEQ multiplex PCR. Of some 1.5 million clones listed, 98% were seen once; the top ten hold about 0.4%. What was sequenced was naive CD4+ T cells sorted from blood. As for subset: CD45RA+ positively selected. These receptors all stem from a man aged 30-40 years in good health.

This clone was picked up one time. The chain joins TRBV13 to TRBJ2-1; 9 nucleotides line up with TRBD2. Looked up from germline, CDR1 is PRHDT and CDR2 is FYEKMQ (reference sequence). This CDR3 region has 17 residues. Trimming cost V 0 bases and J 0 bases; bases outside gene matches: 3. In DNA, the CDR3 is TGTGCCAGCAGCTTAGGCCAAGCGGGAGGCTCCTACAATGAGCAGTTCTTC. Translating it yields CASSLGQAGGSYNEQFF.

The gene calls are TRBV7-9 and TRBJ2-2; D is undetermined. V gave up 3 bases and J gave up 6 bases, with 8 bases separating them. The CDR3 totals 13 residues. The germline V gene has CDR1 SEHNR and CDR2 FQNEAQ (reference sequence). Here the CDR3 reads CASSFAPAGELFF. Here the CDR3 DNA reads TGTGCCAGCAGCTTCGCCCCCGCCGGGGAGCTGTTTTTT.

The J gene is TRBJ2-7, the V gene TRBV2, with D maybe TRBD2 (5 bases). The V gene lost 8 bases and the J gene lost 1 base, with 12 bases spanning the gap. Looked up from germline, CDR1 is SNHLY and CDR2 is FYNNEI. This CDR3 is built from 13 residues. In DNA form, the CDR3 reads TGTGCCAGCGTTTCCGGGAAATCCTACGAGCAGTACTTC. Its translation is CASVSGKSYEQYF.

The chain employs TRBV27 and TRBJ1-1, with D possibly TRBD1 on 6 matching bases. Germline CDR1 MNHEY, CDR2 SMNVEV (reference sequence). This CDR3 region has 14 residues. The V gene lost 0 bases and the J gene lost 4 bases, with 9 bases spanning the gap. In DNA, the CDR3 is TGTGCCAGCAGTTTATCGGGGGGCGCCACTGAAGCTTTCTTT. Translating it yields CASSLSGGATEAFF.

The V call is TRBV1, the J call TRBJ1-5; the table's D call, TRBD1, has no DNA check behind it. TRBV1 is a pseudogene segment. The CDR3 extends over 19 amino acids. The CDR3 loop is CTSSQPRQGFDLSNQPQHF. The CDR3 DNA follows: TGCACCAGCAGCCAACCCCGACAGGGGTTCGACCTTAGCAATCAGCCCCAGCATTTT.

The rearrangement links TRBV5-1 to TRBJ2-1, with D tentatively TRBD1 (6 bases). V gave up 3 bases and J gave up 10 bases, with 11 bases separating them. CDR1 and CDR2 (germline): SGHRS, YFSETQ. The CDR3 loop spans 12 amino acids. The CDR3 nucleotides are TGCGCCAGCAGCTCAGGGGAGTTCGAGCAGTTCTTC. This translates into CASSSGEFEQFF.

This rearrangement joins TRBV6-1 to TRBJ1-2; D uncertain. The V and J ends lost 4 bases and 4 bases respectively, with 16 bases between them. Germline lookup yields CDR1 MNHNS and CDR2 SASEGT. This CDR3 comprises 15 residues. CDR3 coding DNA: TGTGCCAGCAGTGTCATCGGGTGGGAACCCTATGGCTACACCTTC. Its translation is CASSVIGWEPYGYTF.

V usage is TRBV9 and J usage is TRBJ2-1, with 10 bases lining up with TRBD2. The CDR3 covers 15 residues. Per germline, CDR1 SGDLS and CDR2 YYNGEE. The V segment lost 0 bases and the J segment 8 bases; nucleotides outside the gene matches: 5. This chain's CDR3 is CASSVDPSGRYEQFF. As DNA, the CDR3 is TGTGCCAGCAGCGTAGATCCTAGCGGGAGATATGAGCAGTTCTTC.

The genes are TRBV27 and TRBJ1-5; TRBD1 might be the D (6 bases). The CDR3 sequence is 16 residues long. Germline V gene sequence: CDR1 MNHEY, CDR2 SMNVEV (reference sequence). Trimming removed 6 bases at V and 4 bases at J, with 19 bases between. Here the CDR3 reads CASRGVAGGRNQPQHF. The CDR3 nucleotides read TGTGCCAGCAGAGGGGTCGCGGGGGGCCGAAATCAGCCCCAGCATTTT.

This rearrangement joins TRBV7-3 to TRBJ2-2; D is unresolved. The CDR3 covers 12 residues. Germline V lookup: CDR1 SGHTA, CDR2 FQGTGA. Trimming shortened V by 5 bases and J by 5 bases, and 6 bases separated the two germline ends. The CDR3 protein is CASSLQTGELFF. The CDR3 bases are TGTGCCAGCAGCCTCCAGACCGGGGAGCTGTTTTTT.

The chain joins TRBV9 to TRBJ2-1; possible D gene TRBD2, 6 bases. V shed 0 bases and J shed 5 bases, with 15 bases lying between them. Germline assignment: CDR1 SGDLS and CDR2 YYNGEE. The CDR3 runs to 16 residues. The CDR3 is CASSVGLGSGDNEQFF. The CDR3 DNA is TGTGCCAGCAGCGTAGGGTTAGGCTCGGGGGACAATGAGCAGTTCTTC.

This clone was counted a single time. V and J are TRBV15 and TRBJ2-1; D possibly corresponds to TRBD2 (6 bases). Per germline, CDR1 LNHNV and CDR2 YYDKDF (reference sequence). The CDR3 runs to 14 residues. Trimming removed 8 bases at V and 6 bases at J, with 17 bases between. The CDR3 DNA reads TGTGCCACCCGATCGGGACTTCTTTCCAATGAGCAGTTCTTC. Residues: CATRSGLLSNEQFF.

The gene calls are TRBV18 and TRBJ1-3, with 7 bases fitting TRBD1. Trimming cost V 4 bases and J 7 bases; bases outside gene matches: 10. The CDR3 has 15 amino acids. Germline V gene lookup returns CDR1 KGHSH and CDR2 LQKENI. The CDR3 here is CASSLGQAVSNTIYF. DNA for the CDR3: TGTGCCAGCTCACTAGGACAGGCGGTCTCGAACACCATATATTTT.

This chain links TRBV5-1 with TRBJ2-7, with TRBD1 matching over 10 bases. CDR3 length: 15 residues. The V gene end was trimmed by 1 base and the J gene end by 3 bases; junction bases not matched to a gene: 4. Germline-derived CDR1 and CDR2 are SGHRS and YFSETQ. CDR3 bases: TGCGCCAGCAGCTTGAACCGGGACAGGGGCTACGAGCAGTACTTC. It codes for CASSLNRDRGYEQYF.

The chain has TRBV7-9 and TRBJ2-2; the D gene is possibly TRBD2 (7 bases). V lost 7 bases and J 9 bases, leaving 18 bases between the germline ends. CDR1 SEHNR and CDR2 FQNEAQ come from the germline V gene (reference sequence). The CDR3 runs 14 residues. The DNA for the CDR3 is TGTGCCAGCAATCTAATCGGGGGGCGCCGGGAGCTGTTTTTT. Its translation: CASNLIGGRRELFF.

The chain uses TRBV18 and TRBJ2-2; TRBD2 is a possible D gene (6 bases). Germline V CDR1 and CDR2: KGHSH, LQKENI. CDR3 length: 15 residues. Trimming stripped 0 bases from V and 7 bases from J, with 12 bases between. This chain's CDR3 is CASSPPRRAGGELFF. The CDR3 nucleotides are TGTGCCAGCTCACCACCGCGGAGGGCTGGCGGGGAGCTGTTTTTT. The whole variable domain, filled in from reference TRBV18 and TRBJ2-2, reads NAGVMQNPRHLVRRRGQEARLRCSPMKGHSHVYWYRQLPEEGLKFMVYLQKENIIDESGMPKERFSAEFPKEGPSILRIQQVVRGDSAAYFCASSPPRRAGGELFFGEGSRLTVL.

This clone was seen once. The chain links TRBV6-1 to TRBJ1-2; tentative D call: TRBD1 (5 bases). In germline, CDR1 is MNHNS, CDR2 SASEGT. V was cut by 2 bases and J by 1 base, with 8 bases left in between. This CDR3 region has 14 residues. The CDR3 DNA is TGTGCCAGCAGTGAACCGGGACTTAACTATGGCTACACCTTC. The encoded protein is CASSEPGLNYGYTF.